This is a list of T cell receptor beta chains from one sample in a study of T cell changes during pregnancy in multiple sclerosis. Clones were sequenced by immunoSEQ multiplex PCR, and TCRdb holds only the in-frame ones, with some missing. The sample consists of 30,000 to 40,000 clones, 70% to 90% of them appearing once. Here the sequenced sample was CD4+ T cells from peripheral blood mononuclear cells, taken before pregnancy. These receptors were taken from a female donor with multiple sclerosis, enrolled in a pregnancy study. Both conserved end residues are part of each CDR3. A D gene is named only where the DNA matches it firmly. Part of the rows lack a size; the others show once, few, many or a class for expanded clones.

j_gene: TRBJ1-5; d_gene: -; v_gene: TRBV19; abundance: -; CDR3aa: CASSIDSGFLGQPQHF; CDR3nt: TGTGCCAGTAGTATTGATTCAGGGTTTTTAGGACAGCCCCAGCATTTT
j_gene: TRBJ1-1; d_gene: -; v_gene: TRBV10-1; abundance: -; CDR3aa: CASSSSRNTEAFF; CDR3nt: TGCGCCAGCAGTTCCAGTCGAAACACTGAAGCTTTCTTT
j_gene: TRBJ1-2; d_gene: -; v_gene: TRBV20-1; abundance: -; CDR3aa: CSAAGTSGYTF; CDR3nt: TGCAGTGCTGCCGGGACAAGTGGCTACACCTTC
j_gene: TRBJ2-5; d_gene: TRBD1; v_gene: TRBV30; abundance: medium-sized; CDR3aa: CAWDRAALETQYF; CDR3nt: TGTGCCTGGGACAGGGCGGCGCTGGAGACCCAGTACTTC
j_gene: TRBJ1-4; d_gene: -; v_gene: TRBV5-1; abundance: -; CDR3aa: CASSLRGSEKLFF; CDR3nt: TGCGCCAGCAGCTTGAGAGGGTCTGAAAAACTGTTTTTT
j_gene: TRBJ1-1; d_gene: TRBD1; v_gene: TRBV11-3; abundance: -; CDR3aa: CASSLQGASEAFF; CDR3nt: TGTGCCAGCAGCTTACAGGGGGCCTCTGAAGCTTTCTTT
j_gene: TRBJ2-3; d_gene: -; v_gene: TRBV9; abundance: -; CDR3aa: CASSVDQGTDTQYF; CDR3nt: TGTGCCAGCAGCGTAGATCAGGGCACAGATACGCAGTATTTT
j_gene: TRBJ1-2; d_gene: -; v_gene: TRBV7-2; abundance: few; CDR3aa: CASSSLRGGRGYTF; CDR3nt: TGTGCCAGCAGCTCGCTCAGGGGAGGGCGTGGCTACACCTTC
j_gene: TRBJ1-2; d_gene: -; v_gene: TRBV30; abundance: -; CDR3aa: CAWSPVRRGYTF; CDR3nt: TGTGCCTGGAGTCCTGTTCGTAGAGGCTACACCTTC
j_gene: TRBJ2-3; d_gene: TRBD2; v_gene: TRBV11-2; abundance: -; CDR3aa: CASSSTSGGPRDTQYF; CDR3nt: TGTGCCAGCAGCTCTACTAGCGGGGGGCCACGAGATACGCAGTATTTT
j_gene: TRBJ2-3; d_gene: TRBD2; v_gene: TRBV18; abundance: -; CDR3aa: CASSQSSGVASSTDTQYF; CDR3nt: TGTGCCAGCTCCCAGTCTAGCGGGGTTGCTTCTAGCACAGATACGCAGTATTTT
j_gene: TRBJ2-6; d_gene: -; v_gene: TRBV18; abundance: -; CDR3aa: CASSLHSGANVLTF; CDR3nt: TGTGCCAGCTCACTCCACTCTGGGGCCAACGTCCTGACTTTC
j_gene: TRBJ1-1; d_gene: TRBD1; v_gene: TRBV7-9; abundance: -; CDR3aa: CASSLSAGGVSTEAFF; CDR3nt: TGTGCCAGCAGCTTATCTGCAGGGGGCGTCAGCACTGAAGCTTTCTTT
j_gene: TRBJ2-5; d_gene: TRBD2; v_gene: TRBV7-2; abundance: -; CDR3aa: CASSLTGGQETQYF; CDR3nt: TGTGCCAGCAGCTTAACGGGGGGACAAGAGACCCAGTACTTC
j_gene: TRBJ2-5; d_gene: TRBD2; v_gene: TRBV5-1; abundance: -; CDR3aa: CASSSGLAPGVETQYF; CDR3nt: TGCGCCAGCAGCTCGGGACTAGCCCCGGGAGTCGAGACCCAGTACTTC
j_gene: TRBJ2-7; d_gene: -; v_gene: TRBV7-9; abundance: -; CDR3aa: CASSLETPYEQYF; CDR3nt: TGTGCCAGCAGCTTGGAGACCCCCTACGAGCAGTACTTC
j_gene: TRBJ1-4; d_gene: -; v_gene: TRBV18; abundance: once; CDR3aa: CASSPRGVGLNNEKLFF; CDR3nt: TGTGCCAGCTCTCCCCGCGGCGTGGGGCTGAATAATGAAAAACTGTTTTTT
j_gene: TRBJ2-1; d_gene: -; v_gene: TRBV6-5; abundance: -; CDR3aa: CASSYTPDNEQFF; CDR3nt: TGTGCCAGCAGTTACACTCCCGACAATGAGCAGTTCTTC
j_gene: TRBJ1-2; d_gene: -; v_gene: TRBV7-2; abundance: few; CDR3aa: CASRLQVANGYTF; CDR3nt: TGTGCCAGCAGGTTACAGGTGGCAAATGGCTACACCTTC
j_gene: TRBJ1-6; d_gene: -; v_gene: TRBV13; abundance: -; CDR3aa: CASSLQGVGSPLHF; CDR3nt: TGTGCCAGCAGCTTACAGGGTGTAGGATCACCCCTCCACTTT
j_gene: TRBJ2-1; d_gene: TRBD2; v_gene: TRBV6-4; abundance: -; CDR3aa: CASSDSKGSGGKDEQFF; CDR3nt: TGTGCCAGCAGTGACTCGAAGGGTAGCGGGGGGAAAGATGAGCAGTTCTTC
j_gene: TRBJ1-6; d_gene: -; v_gene: TRBV5-1; abundance: -; CDR3aa: CASSKTGISSPLHF; CDR3nt: TGCGCCAGCAGCAAGACAGGAATCAGTTCACCCCTCCACTTT
j_gene: TRBJ2-7; d_gene: -; v_gene: TRBV5-4; abundance: -; CDR3aa: CASSLDGGQSYEQYF; CDR3nt: TGTGCCAGCAGCTTGGACGGTGGACAGTCCTACGAGCAGTACTTC
j_gene: TRBJ2-5; d_gene: TRBD2; v_gene: TRBV18; abundance: -; CDR3aa: CASSVVGGGETQYF; CDR3nt: TGTGCCAGCTCTGTGGTAGGCGGGGGAGAGACCCAGTACTTC
j_gene: TRBJ1-5; d_gene: TRBD1; v_gene: TRBV12-5; abundance: once; CDR3aa: CASDGTGGGNQPQHF; CDR3nt: TGTGCTAGTGACGGGACAGGGGGCGGCAATCAGCCCCAGCATTTT
j_gene: TRBJ1-3; d_gene: TRBD1; v_gene: TRBV30; abundance: once; CDR3aa: CAWSRTGATGNTIYF; CDR3nt: TGTGCCTGGAGTCGAACAGGGGCCACTGGAAACACCATATATTTT
j_gene: TRBJ2-3; d_gene: TRBD2; v_gene: TRBV10-3; abundance: -; CDR3aa: CAISNQETSGDTDTQYF; CDR3nt: TGTGCCATCAGCAACCAAGAGACTAGCGGGGACACAGATACGCAGTATTTT
j_gene: TRBJ1-1; d_gene: -; v_gene: TRBV7-3; abundance: few; CDR3aa: CASSLEGRERAFF; CDR3nt: TGTGCCAGCAGCTTAGAGGGGAGGGAAAGAGCTTTCTTT
j_gene: TRBJ2-7; d_gene: -; v_gene: TRBV7-2; abundance: once; CDR3aa: CASSWASEYEQYF; CDR3nt: TGTGCCAGCAGCTGGGCTAGCGAGTACGAGCAGTACTTC
j_gene: TRBJ2-7; d_gene: TRBD2; v_gene: TRBV7-2; abundance: -; CDR3aa: CASSSRTSGRGSYEQYF; CDR3nt: TGTGCCAGCAGCTCACGGACTAGCGGGCGGGGGTCCTACGAGCAGTACTTC
j_gene: TRBJ2-5; d_gene: TRBD2; v_gene: TRBV5-6; abundance: -; CDR3aa: CASSLGLAGGGETQYF; CDR3nt: TGTGCCAGCAGCTTGGGACTAGCGGGGGGCGGAGAGACCCAGTACTTC
j_gene: TRBJ2-5; d_gene: -; v_gene: TRBV21-1; abundance: -; CDR3aa: CASSRRDRDRRTQYF; CDR3nt: TGTGCCAGCAGCCGAAGGGACAGGGACCGTAGGACCCAGTACTTC
j_gene: TRBJ2-7; d_gene: TRBD1; v_gene: TRBV7-9; abundance: -; CDR3aa: CASSILTGIDEQYF; CDR3nt: TGTGCCAGCAGCATTTTGACAGGGATTGACGAGCAGTACTTC
j_gene: TRBJ2-2; d_gene: TRBD1; v_gene: TRBV5-5; abundance: -; CDR3aa: CASSWNRGRIGELFF; CDR3nt: TGTGCCAGCAGCTGGAACAGGGGGAGGATCGGGGAGCTGTTTTTT
j_gene: TRBJ1-3; d_gene: TRBD1; v_gene: TRBV14; abundance: -; CDR3aa: CASRSGGGPGGRNTIYF; CDR3nt: TGTGCCAGCAGATCCGGAGGGGGACCAGGGGGCAGAAACACCATATATTTT